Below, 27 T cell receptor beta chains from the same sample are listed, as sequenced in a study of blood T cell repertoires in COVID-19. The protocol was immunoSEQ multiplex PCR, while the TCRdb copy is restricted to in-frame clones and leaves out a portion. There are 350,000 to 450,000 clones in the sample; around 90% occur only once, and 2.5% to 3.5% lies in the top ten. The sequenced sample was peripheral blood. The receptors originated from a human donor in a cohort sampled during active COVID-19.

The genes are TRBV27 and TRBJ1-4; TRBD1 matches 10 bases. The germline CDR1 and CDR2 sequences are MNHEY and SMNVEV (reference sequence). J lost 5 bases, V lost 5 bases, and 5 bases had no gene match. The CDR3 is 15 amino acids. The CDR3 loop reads CASSKGTGENEKLFF. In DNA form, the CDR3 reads TGTGCCAGCAGTAAAGGGACAGGGGAGAATGAAAAACTGTTTTTT.

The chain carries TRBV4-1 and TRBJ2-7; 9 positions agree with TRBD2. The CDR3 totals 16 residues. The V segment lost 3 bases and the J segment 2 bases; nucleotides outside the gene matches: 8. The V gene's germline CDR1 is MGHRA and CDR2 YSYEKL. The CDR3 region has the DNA TGCGCCAGCAGCCATATCCTAGCGGGACGCCCCTACGAGCAGTACTTC. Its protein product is CASSHILAGRPYEQYF.

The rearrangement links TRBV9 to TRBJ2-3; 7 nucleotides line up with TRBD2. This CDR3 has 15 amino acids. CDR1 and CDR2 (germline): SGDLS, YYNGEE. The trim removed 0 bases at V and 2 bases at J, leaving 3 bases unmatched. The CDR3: CASSVGLADTDTQYF. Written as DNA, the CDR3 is TGTGCCAGCAGCGTAGGGCTAGCGGACACAGATACGCAGTATTTT.

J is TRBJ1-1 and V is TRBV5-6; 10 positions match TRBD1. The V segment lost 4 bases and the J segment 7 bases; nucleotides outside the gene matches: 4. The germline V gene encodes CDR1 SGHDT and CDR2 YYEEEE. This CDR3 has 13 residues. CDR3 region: CASSRGQGFEAFF. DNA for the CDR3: TGTGCCAGCAGCCGGGGACAGGGGTTTGAAGCTTTCTTT.

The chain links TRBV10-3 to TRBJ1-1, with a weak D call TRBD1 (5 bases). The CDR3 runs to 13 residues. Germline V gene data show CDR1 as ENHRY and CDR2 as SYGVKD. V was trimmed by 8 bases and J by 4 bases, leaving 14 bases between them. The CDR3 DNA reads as TGTGCCATCCGGGGGAGTTCGGCCACTGAAGCTTTCTTT. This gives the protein CAIRGSSATEAFF.

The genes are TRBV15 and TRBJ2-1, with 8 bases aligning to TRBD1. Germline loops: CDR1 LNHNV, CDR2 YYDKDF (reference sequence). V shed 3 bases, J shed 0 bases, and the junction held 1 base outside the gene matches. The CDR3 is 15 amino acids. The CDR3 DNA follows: TGTGCCACCAGCAGTGGACAGGGCTCCTACAATGAGCAGTTCTTC. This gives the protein CATSSGQGSYNEQFF.

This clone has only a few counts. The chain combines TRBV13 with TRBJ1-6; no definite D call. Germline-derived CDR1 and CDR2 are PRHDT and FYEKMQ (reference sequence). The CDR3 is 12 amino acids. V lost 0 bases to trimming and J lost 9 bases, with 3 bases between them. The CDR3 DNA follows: TGTGCCAGCAGCTTAGGGGCTTCACCCCTCCACTTT. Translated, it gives CASSLGASPLHF.

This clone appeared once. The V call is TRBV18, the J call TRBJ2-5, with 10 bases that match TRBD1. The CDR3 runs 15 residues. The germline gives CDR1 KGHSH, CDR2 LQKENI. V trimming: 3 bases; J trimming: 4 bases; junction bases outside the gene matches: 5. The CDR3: CASSPGQGGVETQYF. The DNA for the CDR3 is TGTGCCAGCTCACCCGGACAGGGGGGCGTAGAGACCCAGTACTTC.

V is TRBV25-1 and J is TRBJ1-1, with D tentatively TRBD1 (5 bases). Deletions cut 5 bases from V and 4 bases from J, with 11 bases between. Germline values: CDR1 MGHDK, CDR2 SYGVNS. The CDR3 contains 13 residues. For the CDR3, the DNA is TGTGCCAGCAGTCCGCGGGGCCCCACTGAAGCTTTCTTT. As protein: CASSPRGPTEAFF.

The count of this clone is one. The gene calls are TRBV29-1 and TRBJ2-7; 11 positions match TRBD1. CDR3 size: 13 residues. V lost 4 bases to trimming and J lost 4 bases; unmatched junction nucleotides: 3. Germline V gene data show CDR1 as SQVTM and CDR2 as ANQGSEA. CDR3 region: CSVGGTGGYEQYF. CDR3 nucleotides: TGCAGCGTTGGTGGGACAGGGGGTTACGAGCAGTACTTC.

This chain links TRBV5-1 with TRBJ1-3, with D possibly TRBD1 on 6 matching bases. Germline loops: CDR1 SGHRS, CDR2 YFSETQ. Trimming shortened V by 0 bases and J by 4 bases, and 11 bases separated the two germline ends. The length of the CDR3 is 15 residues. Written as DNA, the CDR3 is TGCGCCAGCAGCTTGGACAGGGACACGGGAAACACCATATATTTT. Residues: CASSLDRDTGNTIYF.

CDR3 DNA sequence: TGTGCCAGCAGCCCAGAGGGCCAGGGGGTTTTCAATGAGCAGTTCTTC. Amino acid sequence: CASSPEGQGVFNEQFF. The chain recombines TRBV13 with TRBJ2-1, with 7 bases aligning to TRBD1. V shed 5 bases, J shed 6 bases, and the junction held 13 bases outside the gene matches. Germline-derived CDR1 and CDR2 are PRHDT and FYEKMQ (reference sequence). CDR3 length equals 16 residues.

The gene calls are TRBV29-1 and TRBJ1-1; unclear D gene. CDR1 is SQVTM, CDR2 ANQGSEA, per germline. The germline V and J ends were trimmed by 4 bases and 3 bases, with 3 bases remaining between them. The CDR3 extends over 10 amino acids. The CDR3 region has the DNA TGCAGCGTTGGAGACACTGAAGCTTTCTTT. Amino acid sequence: CSVGDTEAFF.

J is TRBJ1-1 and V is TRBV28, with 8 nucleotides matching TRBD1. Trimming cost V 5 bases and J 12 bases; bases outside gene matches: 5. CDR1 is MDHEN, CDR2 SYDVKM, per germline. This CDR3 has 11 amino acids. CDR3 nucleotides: TGTGCCAGCAGTCGGACAGGGAAAACTTTCTTT. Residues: CASSRTGKTFF.

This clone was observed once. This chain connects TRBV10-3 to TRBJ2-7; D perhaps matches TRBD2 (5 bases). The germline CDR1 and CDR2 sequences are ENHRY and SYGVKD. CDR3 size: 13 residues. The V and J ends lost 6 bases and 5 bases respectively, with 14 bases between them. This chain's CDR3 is CAISLLDFDEQYF. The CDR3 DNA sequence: TGTGCCATCAGCCTACTAGATTTCGACGAGCAGTACTTC.

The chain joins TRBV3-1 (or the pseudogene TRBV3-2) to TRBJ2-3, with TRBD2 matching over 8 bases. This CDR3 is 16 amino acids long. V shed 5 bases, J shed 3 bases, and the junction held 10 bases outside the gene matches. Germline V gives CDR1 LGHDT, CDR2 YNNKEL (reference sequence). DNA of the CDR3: TGTGCCAGCAGCACTTCTGCCCCGGGGGGGACAGATACGCAGTATTTT. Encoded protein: CASSTSAPGGTDTQYF.

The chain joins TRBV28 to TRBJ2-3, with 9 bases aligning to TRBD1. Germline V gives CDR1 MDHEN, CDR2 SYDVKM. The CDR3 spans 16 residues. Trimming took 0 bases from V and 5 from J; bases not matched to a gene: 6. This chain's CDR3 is CASSLWGTGTGDTQYF. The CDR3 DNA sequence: TGTGCCAGCAGTTTATGGGGGACAGGGACGGGAGATACGCAGTATTTT. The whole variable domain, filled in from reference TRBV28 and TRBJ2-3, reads DVKVTQSSRYLVKRTGEKVFLECVQDMDHENMFWYRQDPGLGLRLIYFSYDVKMKEKGDIPEGYSVSREKKERFSLILESASTNQTSMYLCASSLWGTGTGDTQYFGPGTRLTVL.

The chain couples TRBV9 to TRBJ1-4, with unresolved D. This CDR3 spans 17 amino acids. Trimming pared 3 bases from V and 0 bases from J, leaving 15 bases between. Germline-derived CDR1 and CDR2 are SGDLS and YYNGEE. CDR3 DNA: TGTGCCAGCAGCGGCCGGGAGTCTGGGGCAACTAATGAAAAACTGTTTTTT. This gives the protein CASSGRESGATNEKLFF. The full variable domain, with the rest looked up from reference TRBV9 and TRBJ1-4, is DSGVTQTPKHLITATGQRVTLRCSPRSGDLSVYWYQQSLDQGLQFLIQYYNGEERAKGNILERFSAQQFPDLHSELNLSSLELGDSALYFCASSGRESGATNEKLFFGSGTQLSVL.

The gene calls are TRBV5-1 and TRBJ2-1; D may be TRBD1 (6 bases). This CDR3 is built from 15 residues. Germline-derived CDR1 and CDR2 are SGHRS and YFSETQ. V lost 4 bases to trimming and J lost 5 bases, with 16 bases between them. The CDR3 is CASSTGTSRDNEQFF. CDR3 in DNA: TGCGCCAGCAGCACTGGGACATCCAGAGACAATGAGCAGTTCTTC.

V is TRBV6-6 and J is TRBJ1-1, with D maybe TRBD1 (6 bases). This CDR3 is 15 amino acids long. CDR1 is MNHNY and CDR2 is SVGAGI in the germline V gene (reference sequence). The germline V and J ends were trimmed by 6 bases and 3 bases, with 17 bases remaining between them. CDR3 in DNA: TGTGCCAGCAGGGGGATGGGGGGGGCCGACACTGAAGCTTTCTTT. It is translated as CASRGMGGADTEAFF.

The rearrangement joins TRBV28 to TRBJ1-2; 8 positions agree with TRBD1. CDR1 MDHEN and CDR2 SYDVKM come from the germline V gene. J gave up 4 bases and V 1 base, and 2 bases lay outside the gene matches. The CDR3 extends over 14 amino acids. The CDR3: CASSLFGTGYGYTF. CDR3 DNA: TGTGCCAGCAGTTTATTCGGGACAGGCTATGGCTACACCTTC.

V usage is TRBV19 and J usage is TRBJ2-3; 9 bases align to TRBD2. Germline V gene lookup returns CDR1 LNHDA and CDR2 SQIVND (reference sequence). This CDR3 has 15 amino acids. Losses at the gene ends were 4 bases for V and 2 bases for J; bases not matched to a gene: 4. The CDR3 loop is CASSSLAGHTDTQYF. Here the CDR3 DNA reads TGTGCCAGTAGTAGTCTAGCGGGGCACACAGATACGCAGTATTTT.

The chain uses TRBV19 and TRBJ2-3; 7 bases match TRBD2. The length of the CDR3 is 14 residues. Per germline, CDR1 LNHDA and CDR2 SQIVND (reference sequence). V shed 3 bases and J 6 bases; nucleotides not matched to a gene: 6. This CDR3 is CASSIPSLADTQYF. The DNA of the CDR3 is TGTGCCAGTAGTATCCCTTCACTAGCGGATACGCAGTATTTT.

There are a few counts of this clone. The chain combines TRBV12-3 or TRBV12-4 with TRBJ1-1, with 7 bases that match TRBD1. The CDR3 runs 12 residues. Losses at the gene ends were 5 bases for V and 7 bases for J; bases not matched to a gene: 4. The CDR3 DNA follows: TGTGCCAGCAGTCCCGGGACAGTTGAAGCTTTCTTT. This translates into CASSPGTVEAFF.

The CDR3 nucleotides read TGTGCCAGCAGTCCCTACAGGGGGAATAATGAAAAACTGTTTTTT. Translating it yields CASSPYRGNNEKLFF. The chain combines TRBV6-5 with TRBJ1-4; 8 bases agree with TRBD1. Germline V CDR1 and CDR2: MNHEY, SVGAGI. J gave up 4 bases and V 5 bases, and 6 bases lay outside the gene matches. The CDR3 runs to 15 residues.

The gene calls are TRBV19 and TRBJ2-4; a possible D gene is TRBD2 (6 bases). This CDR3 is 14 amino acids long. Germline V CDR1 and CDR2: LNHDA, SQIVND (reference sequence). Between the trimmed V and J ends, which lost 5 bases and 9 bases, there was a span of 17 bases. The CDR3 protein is CASSAEGRMGIQYF. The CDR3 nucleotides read TGTGCCAGTAGTGCGGAGGGCAGAATGGGCATTCAGTACTTC.

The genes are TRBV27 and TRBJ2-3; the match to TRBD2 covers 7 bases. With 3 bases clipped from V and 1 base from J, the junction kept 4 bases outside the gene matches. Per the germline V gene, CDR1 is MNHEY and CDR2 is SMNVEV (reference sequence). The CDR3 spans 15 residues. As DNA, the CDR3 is TGTGCCAGCAGTTTGTCCCTAGCGGGCACAGATACGCAGTATTTT. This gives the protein CASSLSLAGTDTQYF.